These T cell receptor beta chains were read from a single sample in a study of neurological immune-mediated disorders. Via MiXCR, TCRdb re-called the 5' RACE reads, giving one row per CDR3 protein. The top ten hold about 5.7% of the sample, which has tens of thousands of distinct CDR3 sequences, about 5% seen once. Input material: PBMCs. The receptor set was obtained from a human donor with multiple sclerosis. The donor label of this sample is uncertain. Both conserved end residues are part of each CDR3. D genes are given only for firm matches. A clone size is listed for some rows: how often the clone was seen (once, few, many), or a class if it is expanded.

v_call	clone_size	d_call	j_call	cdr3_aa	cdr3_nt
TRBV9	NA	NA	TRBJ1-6	CASSGSSSYNSPLHF	TGTGCCAGCAGCGGCAGTAGCTCCTATAATTCACCCCTCCACTTT
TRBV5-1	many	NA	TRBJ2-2	CASSPSGRGINTGELFF	TGCGCCAGCAGCCCGTCCGGACGGGGTATAAACACCGGGGAGCTGTTTTTT
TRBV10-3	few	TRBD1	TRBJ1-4	CAISRTGAANEKLFF	TGTGCCATCAGTCGCACAGGGGCGGCTAATGAAAAACTGTTTTTT
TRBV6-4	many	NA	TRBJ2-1	CASSGNPGVGEQFF	TGTGCCAGCAGCGGGAACCCAGGGGTAGGTGAGCAGTTCTTC
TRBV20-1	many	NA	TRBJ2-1	CSATGGLTSVGWGEQFF	TGCAGTGCTACAGGGGGTCTGACTAGCGTCGGGTGGGGTGAGCAGTTCTTC
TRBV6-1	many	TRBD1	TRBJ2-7	CASSLGTGPSYEQYF	TGTGCCAGCAGCCTTGGGACAGGACCATCCTACGAGCAGTACTTC
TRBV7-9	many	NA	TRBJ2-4	CASTPGGGGSKNIQYF	TGTGCCAGCACCCCTGGGGGAGGGGGCTCCAAAAACATTCAGTACTTC
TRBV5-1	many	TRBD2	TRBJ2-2	CASSLELASTGELFF	TGCGCCAGCAGCTTGGAACTAGCGAGCACCGGGGAGCTGTTTTTT
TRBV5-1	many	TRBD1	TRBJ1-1	CASSLSRTGGPRDTEAFF	TGCGCCAGCAGCTTGTCCAGGACAGGGGGCCCTAGGGACACTGAAGCTTTCTTT
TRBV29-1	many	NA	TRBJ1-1	CSGESGAEAFF	TGCAGCGGGGAATCGGGGGCTGAAGCTTTCTTT
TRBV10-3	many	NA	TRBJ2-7	CAISGGDGGSYEQYF	TGTGCCATCAGTGGAGGTGACGGCGGCTCCTACGAGCAGTACTTC
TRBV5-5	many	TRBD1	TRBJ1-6	CASSQGQGSSYNSPLHF	TGTGCCAGCAGCCAGGGACAGGGTAGCTCCTATAATTCACCCCTCCACTTT
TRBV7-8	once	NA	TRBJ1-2	CASSLEGTNEYGYTF	TGTGCCAGCAGCTTAGAGGGGACGAACGAATATGGCTACACCTTC
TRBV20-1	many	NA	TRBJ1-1	CSAPAPVNTEAFF	TGCAGTGCTCCGGCCCCCGTGAACACTGAAGCTTTCTTT
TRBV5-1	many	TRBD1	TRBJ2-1	CASSIGQGPHNEQFF	TGCGCCAGCAGCATTGGACAGGGCCCCCACAATGAGCAGTTCTTC
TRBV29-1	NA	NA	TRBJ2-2	CSVFTGELFF	TGCAGCGTCTTCACCGGGGAGCTGTTTTTT
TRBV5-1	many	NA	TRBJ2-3	CASSLWGTDTQYF	TGCGCCAGCAGCTTGTGGGGCACAGATACGCAGTATTTT
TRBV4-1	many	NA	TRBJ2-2	CASSQVQTVAGELFF	TGCGCCAGCAGCCAAGTTCAGACAGTAGCCGGGGAGCTGTTTTTT
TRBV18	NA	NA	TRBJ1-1	CASSPGGGDTEAFF	TGTGCCAGCTCACCGGGGGGCGGTGACACTGAAGCTTTCTTT
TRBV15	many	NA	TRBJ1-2	CATSPRDRVNYGYTF	TGTGCCACCAGCCCCAGAGACCGGGTAAACTATGGCTACACCTTC
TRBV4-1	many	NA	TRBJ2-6	CASSITGASSGANVLTF	TGCGCCAGCAGCATAACGGGGGCTAGCTCTGGGGCCAACGTCCTGACTTTC
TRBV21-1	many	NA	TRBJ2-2	CASAKLGSTDTGELFF	TGTGCCAGCGCGAAATTGGGTAGCACGGACACCGGGGAGCTGTTTTTT
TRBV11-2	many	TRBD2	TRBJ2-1	CASSLGLQRGDHEQFF	TGTGCCAGCAGCTTGGGACTGCAGCGGGGGGATCATGAGCAGTTCTTC
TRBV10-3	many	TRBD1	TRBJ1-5	CAIKDPGQGVGQPQHF	TGTGCCATCAAGGACCCCGGCCAGGGGGTAGGTCAGCCCCAGCATTTT
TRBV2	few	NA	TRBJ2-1	CASSHSIGAGDIISYNEQFF	TGTGCCAGCAGTCATAGTATTGGGGCGGGGGACATAATCTCCTACAATGAGCAGTTCTTC
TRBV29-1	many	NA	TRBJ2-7	CSVEGFSGEQYF	TGCAGCGTTGAGGGATTCAGTGGCGAGCAGTACTTC
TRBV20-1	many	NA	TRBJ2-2	CSARDRGRGYTGELFF	TGCAGTGCTAGAGATCGAGGGCGGGGTTACACCGGGGAGCTGTTTTTT
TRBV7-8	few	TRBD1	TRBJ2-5	CASSPWDRKETQYF	TGTGCCAGCAGCCCTTGGGACAGAAAAGAGACCCAGTACTTC
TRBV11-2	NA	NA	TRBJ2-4	CASSPTGLSAKNIQYF	TGTGCCAGCAGCCCTACGGGACTGTCAGCCAAAAACATTCAGTACTTC
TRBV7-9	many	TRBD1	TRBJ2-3	CASSLGGQGTAQYF	TGTGCCAGCAGCTTAGGTGGACAGGGGACGGCGCAGTATTTT
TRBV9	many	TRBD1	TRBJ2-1	CASSVDRGSDNEQFF	TGTGCCAGCAGCGTAGACAGGGGGTCCGACAATGAGCAGTTCTTC
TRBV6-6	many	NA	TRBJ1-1	CACGGLNTEAFF	TGTGCCTGCGGTGGGTTGAACACTGAAGCTTTCTTT
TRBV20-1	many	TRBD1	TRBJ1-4	CSARLSGTGEKLFF	TGCAGTGCTAGGTTGTCCGGGACAGGTGAAAAACTGTTTTTT
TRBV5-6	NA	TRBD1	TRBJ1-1	CASSRSGGWNTEAFF	TGTGCCAGCTCACGCTCAGGGGGTTGGAACACTGAAGCTTTCTTT
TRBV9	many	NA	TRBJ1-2	CASSPRDGGGGYTF	TGTGCCAGCAGCCCCCGGGACGGAGGTGGTGGCTACACCTTC
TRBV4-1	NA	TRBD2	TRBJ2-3	CASSRLGGGAPDTQYF	TGCGCCAGCAGCCGACTCGGCGGGGGGGCCCCCGATACGCAGTATTTT
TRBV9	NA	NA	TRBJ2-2	CASSVGGGDTGELFF	TGTGCCAGCAGCGTAGGAGGAGGGGACACCGGGGAGCTGTTTTTT
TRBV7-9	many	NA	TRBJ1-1	CASSFSRGNTEAFF	TGTGCCAGCAGCTTTTCAAGAGGGAACACTGAAGCTTTCTTT
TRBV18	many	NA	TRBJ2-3	CASSPMGATDTQYF	TGTGCCAGCTCACCAATGGGGGCCACAGATACGCAGTATTTT
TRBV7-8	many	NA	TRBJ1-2	CASTTNPVYGYTF	TGTGCCAGCACCACCAACCCGGTTTATGGCTACACCTTC
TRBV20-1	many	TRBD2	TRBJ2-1	CSARASSGSYNEQFF	TGCAGTGCTAGAGCCTCTAGCGGGTCTTACAATGAGCAGTTCTTC
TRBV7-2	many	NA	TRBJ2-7	CASSSTVGFWGAIF	TGTGCCAGCAGCTCGACGGTAGGGTTTTGGGGGGCCATCTTC
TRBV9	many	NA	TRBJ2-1	CASSVDFSRPNEQFF	TGTGCCAGCAGCGTGGACTTCTCTAGACCAAATGAGCAGTTCTTC
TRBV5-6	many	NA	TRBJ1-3	CASSLPVDASGNTIYF	TGTGCCAGCAGCTTGCCCGTGGATGCCTCTGGAAACACCATATATTTT
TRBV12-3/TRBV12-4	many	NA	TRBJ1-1	CASSLVPREAEAFF	TGTGCCAGCAGTTTAGTACCCCGGGAGGCTGAAGCTTTCTTT
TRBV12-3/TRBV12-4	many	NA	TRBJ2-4	CASSLTWGRWYF	TGTGCCAGCAGTCTTACCTGGGGGCGGTGGTACTTC
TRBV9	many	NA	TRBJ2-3	CASSVTANTDTQYF	TGTGCCAGCAGCGTAACGGCAAACACAGATACGCAGTATTTT
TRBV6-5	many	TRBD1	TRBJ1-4	CAIGQGPTNEKLFF	TGTGCCATCGGACAGGGCCCAACTAATGAAAAACTGTTTTTT
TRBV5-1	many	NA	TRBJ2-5	CASSLGAGEETQYF	TGCGCCAGCAGCTTGGGAGCTGGCGAAGAGACCCAGTACTTC
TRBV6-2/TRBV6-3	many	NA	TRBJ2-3	CASSHSPDTQYF	TGTGCCAGCAGCCACTCTCCAGATACGCAGTATTTT